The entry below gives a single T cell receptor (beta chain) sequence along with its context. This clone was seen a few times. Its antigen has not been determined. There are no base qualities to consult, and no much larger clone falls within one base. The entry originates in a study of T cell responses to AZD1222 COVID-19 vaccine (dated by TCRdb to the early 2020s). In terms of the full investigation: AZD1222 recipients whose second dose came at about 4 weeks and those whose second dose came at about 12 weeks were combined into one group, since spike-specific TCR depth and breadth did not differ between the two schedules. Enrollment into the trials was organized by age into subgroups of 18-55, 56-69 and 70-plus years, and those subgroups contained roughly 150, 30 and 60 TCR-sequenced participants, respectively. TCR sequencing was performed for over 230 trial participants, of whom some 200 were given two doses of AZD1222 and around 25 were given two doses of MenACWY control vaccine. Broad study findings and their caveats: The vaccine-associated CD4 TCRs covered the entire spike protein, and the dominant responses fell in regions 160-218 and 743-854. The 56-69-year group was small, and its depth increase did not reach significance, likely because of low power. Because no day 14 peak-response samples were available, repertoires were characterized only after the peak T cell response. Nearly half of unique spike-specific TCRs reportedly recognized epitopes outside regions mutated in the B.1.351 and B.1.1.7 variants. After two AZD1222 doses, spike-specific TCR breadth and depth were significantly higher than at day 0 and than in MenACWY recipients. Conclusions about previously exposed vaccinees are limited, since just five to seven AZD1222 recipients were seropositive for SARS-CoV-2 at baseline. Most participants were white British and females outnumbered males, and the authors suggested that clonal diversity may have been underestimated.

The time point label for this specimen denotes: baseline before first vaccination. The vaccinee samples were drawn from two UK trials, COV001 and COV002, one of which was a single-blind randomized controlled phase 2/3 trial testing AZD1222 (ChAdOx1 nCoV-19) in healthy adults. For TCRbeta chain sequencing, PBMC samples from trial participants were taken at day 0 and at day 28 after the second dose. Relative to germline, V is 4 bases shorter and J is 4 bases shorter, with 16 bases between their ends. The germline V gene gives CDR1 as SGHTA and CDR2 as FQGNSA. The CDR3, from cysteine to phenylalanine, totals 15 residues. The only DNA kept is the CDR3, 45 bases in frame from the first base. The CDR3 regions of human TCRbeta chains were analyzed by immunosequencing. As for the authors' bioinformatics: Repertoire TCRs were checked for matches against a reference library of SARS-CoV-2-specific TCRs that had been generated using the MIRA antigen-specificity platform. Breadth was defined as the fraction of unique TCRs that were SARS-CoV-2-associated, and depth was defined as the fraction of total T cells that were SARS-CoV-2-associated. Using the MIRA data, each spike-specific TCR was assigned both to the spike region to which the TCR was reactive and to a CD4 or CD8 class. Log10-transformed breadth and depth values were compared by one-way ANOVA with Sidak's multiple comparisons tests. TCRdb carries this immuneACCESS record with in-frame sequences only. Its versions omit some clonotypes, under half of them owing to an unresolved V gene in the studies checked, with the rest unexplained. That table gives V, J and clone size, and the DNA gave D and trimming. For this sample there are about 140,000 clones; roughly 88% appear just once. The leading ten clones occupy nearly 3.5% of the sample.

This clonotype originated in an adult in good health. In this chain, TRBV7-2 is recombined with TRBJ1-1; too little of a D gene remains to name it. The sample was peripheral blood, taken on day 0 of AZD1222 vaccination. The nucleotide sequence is TGTGCCAGCAGCTCAGCAAATTACAAGGCCACTGAAGCTTTCTTT. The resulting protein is CASSSANYKATEAFF.